The clone carrying this T cell receptor (beta chain) turned up a few times. Its antigen is currently unknown. The sample originates from a study of T cell clonality in common variable immunodeficiency. The repertoire was sequenced with immunoSEQ multiplex PCR; TCRdb's copy has only in-frame clones and lacks some. The specimen has some 27,000 clones, none found just once. CVID subjects were neither ill nor on immunomodulatory or immunosuppressive medication at sampling. Overall study results and limits: In common variable immunodeficiency, TCR beta chains reportedly carried fewer deletions and N-nucleotide insertions. TCRbeta clonality was increased in CVID versus healthy controls.

What was sequenced was peripheral blood mononuclear cells. This receptor was identified in a human donor with common variable immunodeficiency.

CDR3 loop: CASSLGASRGDEQYF. Incomplete CDR3 DNA: TGCGCCAGCAGCTTGGGGGCTAGCCGGGGTGACGAG. This chain connects TRBV5-1 to TRBJ2-7; tentative D call: TRBD2 (5 bases). The read finishes 3 residues shy of the CDR3 end, and the germline J gene is used to complete it. V was cut by 0 bases and J by 5 bases, with 15 bases left in between. Germline V gene lookup returns CDR1 SGHRS and CDR2 YFSETQ. The CDR3 totals 15 residues.